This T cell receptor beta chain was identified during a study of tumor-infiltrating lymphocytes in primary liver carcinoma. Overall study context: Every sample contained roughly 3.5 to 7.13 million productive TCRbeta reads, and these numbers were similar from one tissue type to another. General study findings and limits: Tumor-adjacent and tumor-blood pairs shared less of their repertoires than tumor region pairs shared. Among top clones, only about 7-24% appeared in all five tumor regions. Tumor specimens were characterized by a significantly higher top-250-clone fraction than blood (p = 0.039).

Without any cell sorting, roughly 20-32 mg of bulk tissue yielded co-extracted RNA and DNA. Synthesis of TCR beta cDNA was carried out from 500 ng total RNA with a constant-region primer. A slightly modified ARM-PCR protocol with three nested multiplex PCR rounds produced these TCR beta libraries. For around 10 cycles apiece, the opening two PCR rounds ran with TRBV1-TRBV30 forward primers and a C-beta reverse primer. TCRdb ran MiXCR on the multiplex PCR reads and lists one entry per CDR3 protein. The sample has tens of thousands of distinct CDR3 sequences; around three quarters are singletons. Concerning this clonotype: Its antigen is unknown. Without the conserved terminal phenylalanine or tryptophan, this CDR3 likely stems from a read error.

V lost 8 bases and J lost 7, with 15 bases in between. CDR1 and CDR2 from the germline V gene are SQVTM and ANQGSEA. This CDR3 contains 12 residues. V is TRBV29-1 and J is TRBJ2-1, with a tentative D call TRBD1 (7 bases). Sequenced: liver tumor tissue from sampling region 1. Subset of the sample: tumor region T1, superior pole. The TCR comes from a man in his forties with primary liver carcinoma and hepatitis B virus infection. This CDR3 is CSLRPGGNEQFL. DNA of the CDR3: TGCAGCCTCCGCCCAGGGGGGAATGAGCAGTTCCTC.